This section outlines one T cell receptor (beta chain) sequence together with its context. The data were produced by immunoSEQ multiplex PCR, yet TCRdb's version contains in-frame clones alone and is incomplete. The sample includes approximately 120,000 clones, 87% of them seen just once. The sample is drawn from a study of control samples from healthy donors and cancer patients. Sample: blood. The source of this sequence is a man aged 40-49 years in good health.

The CDR3 loop reads CASSEDRKNSPLHF. The CDR3 coding sequence is TGTGCCAGCTCAGAAGACAGAAAAAATTCACCCCTCCACTTT. The V gene is TRBV18, the J gene TRBJ1-6; D is possibly TRBD1 (5 bases). Germline CDR1 reads KGHSH; CDR2 reads LQKENI. This CDR3 is built from 14 residues. V lost 5 bases to trimming and J lost 7 bases, with 12 bases between them.